The 30 T cell receptor beta chains listed next were all sequenced from one sample in a study of T-cell memory formation after mild COVID-19. TCRdb fed the 5' RACE reads into MiXCR, producing one record per CDR3 protein. Among about 340,000 distinct CDR3 sequences listed, roughly an eighth were seen once. Sequenced: PBMCs or a T cell subset sorted from them (not recorded which). The receptors originated from a man aged 18 to 29 who had mild COVID-19 (a few samples of this study predate the infection). Cell type and time point are not known.

This clonotype occurred many times. The chain links TRBV7-9 to TRBJ2-3; possibly TRBD1 for D (6 bases). This CDR3 has 13 amino acids. The germline V and J ends were trimmed by 7 bases and 10 bases, with 18 bases remaining between them. From germline, CDR1 is SEHNR and CDR2 FQNEAQ (reference sequence). As DNA, the CDR3 is TGTGCCAGCACCCCTGGACAGTGGGGGTCGCAGTATTTT. This codes for CASTPGQWGSQYF. The complete variable domain, with remaining parts taken from reference TRBV7-9 and TRBJ2-3, reads DTGVSQNPRHKITKRGQNVTFRCDPISEHNRLYWYRQTLGQGPEFLTYFQNEAQLEKSRLLSDRFSAERPKGSFSTLEIQRTEQGDSAMYLCASTPGQWGSQYFGPGTRLTVL.

This clonotype came up a few times. The chain employs TRBV6-2 or TRBV6-3 and TRBJ2-5; D might be TRBD1 or TRBD2, each matching 5 bases. This CDR3 comprises 15 residues. Germline CDR1 is MNHEY and CDR2 is SVGEGT. The V end lost 2 bases, the J end lost 3 bases, and 13 bases lay between the germline ends. The CDR3: CASSYPQGREETQYF. In DNA, the CDR3 is TGTGCCAGCAGTTACCCCCAGGGACGGGAAGAGACCCAGTACTTC.

This clonotype occurred a few times. V is TRBV7-8 and J is TRBJ1-5; D gene uncertain. CDR1 and CDR2 from the germline V gene are SGHVS and FQNEAQ. This CDR3 region has 11 residues. Trimming removed 3 bases from V and 8 bases from J, with 5 bases in between. The CDR3 nucleotides are TGTGCCAGCAGCTTGGGAGAGCCCCAGCATTTT. Its protein is CASSLGEPQHF.

In its sample, this clonotype was seen a few times. The CDR3 nucleotides read TGTGCCAGCAGTGTCGGGATCCATGGCTACACCTTC. Translating it yields CASSVGIHGYTF. V and J are TRBV25-1 and TRBJ1-2; D is undetermined. Germline V gene data show CDR1 as MGHDK and CDR2 as SYGVNS. The germline V and J ends were trimmed by 4 bases and 6 bases, with 9 bases remaining between them. The CDR3 is 12 amino acids.

The V and J genes are TRBV7-2 and TRBJ1-5; tentatively, D is TRBD1 (5 bases). This CDR3 comprises 13 residues. The V gene lost 5 bases and the J gene lost 7 bases, with 12 bases spanning the gap. Germline CDR1 SGHTA, CDR2 FQGNSA. The CDR3 coding sequence is TGTGCCAGCAGCAGGGACGCGGGACAGCCCCAGCATTTT. It encodes CASSRDAGQPQHF.

The chain couples TRBV3-1 to TRBJ1-1; 8 bases map to TRBD1. The germline V gene has CDR1 LGHDT and CDR2 YNNKEL (reference sequence). There are 14 residues in the CDR3. Trimming at V came to 5 bases and at J to 7 bases, leaving 9 bases not matched to a gene. The CDR3 sequence: CASSFGTGGHEAFF. DNA for the CDR3: TGTGCCAGCAGCTTCGGGACAGGTGGGCATGAAGCTTTCTTT.

This clonotype was counted between two and nine times. V and J are TRBV6-5 and TRBJ1-2; D may be TRBD1 (5 bases). Germline V gene sequence: CDR1 MNHEY, CDR2 SVGAGI. This CDR3 has 17 amino acids. V was clipped by 1 base and J by 3 bases, with 18 bases between them. The CDR3, as DNA: TGTGCCAGCAGTTACTTCGGCAGGGCTGACATTGACTATGGCTACACCTTC. Translated, it gives CASSYFGRADIDYGYTF.

The genes are TRBV6-6 and TRBJ1-1; a weak D match, TRBD1 (5 bases). The germline CDR1 and CDR2 sequences are MNHNY and SVGAGI (reference sequence). Deletions cut 2 bases from V and 4 bases from J, with 14 bases between. This CDR3 spans 15 amino acids. As DNA, the CDR3 is TGTGCCAGCAGTTACGGAGGGGCTCGGAGCACTGAAGCTTTCTTT. The encoded protein is CASSYGGARSTEAFF.

This chain joins TRBV4-3 and TRBJ2-1; D perhaps matches TRBD1 (6 bases). This CDR3 is 12 amino acids long. The ends were cut back, 0 bases at V and 13 bases at J, with 10 bases in the middle. The germline V gene encodes CDR1 LGHNA and CDR2 YSLEER. For the CDR3, the DNA is TGCGCCAGCAGCCAAGAACAGGGTTCCCAGTTCTTC. Amino acid sequence: CASSQEQGSQFF.

The CDR3 loop is CASSFRGGFAEAFF. The CDR3 bases are TGTGCCAGCAGTTTCCGGGGGGGCTTTGCTGAAGCTTTCTTT. This chain uses TRBV7-2 with TRBJ1-1; a weak D match, TRBD1 (6 bases). Trimming stripped 6 bases from V and 6 bases from J, with 17 bases between. This CDR3 region has 14 residues. The germline V gene encodes CDR1 SGHTA and CDR2 FQGNSA.

This clonotype was seen more than once but under ten times. The J gene is TRBJ1-2, the V gene TRBV4-1; tentative D call: TRBD1 (5 bases). Trimming removed 2 bases from V and 2 bases from J, with 9 bases in between. The germline CDR1 and CDR2 sequences are MGHRA and YSYEKL. This CDR3 is 14 amino acids long. CDR3 coding DNA: TGCGCCAGCAGCCAACCGGGACGGAACTATGGCTACACCTTC. Encoded protein: CASSQPGRNYGYTF.

This clonotype was recorded a few times. The chain is built from TRBV4-3 and TRBJ2-2; the D gene is possibly TRBD2 (5 bases). Germline assignment: CDR1 LGHNA and CDR2 YSLEER. There are 15 residues in the CDR3. Deletions cut 1 base from V and 6 bases from J, with 12 bases between. The CDR3 here is CASSQVRASAGELFF. CDR3 sequence (DNA): TGCGCCAGCAGCCAAGTGAGGGCTTCAGCCGGGGAGCTGTTTTTT.

This clonotype was seen many times. CDR3 in amino acids: CASSLRVGRGDYTF. CDR3 DNA: TGCGCCAGCAGCTTGCGTGTGGGGAGAGGGGACTACACCTTC. The chain employs TRBV5-1 and TRBJ1-2; D may be TRBD1 (5 bases). The CDR3 has 14 amino acids. Between the trimmed V and J ends, which lost 1 base and 10 bases, there was a span of 17 bases. Germline loops: CDR1 SGHRS, CDR2 YFSETQ. The variable domain in full, completed from reference TRBV5-1 and TRBJ1-2, reads KAGVTQTPRYLIKTRGQQVTLSCSPISGHRSVSWYQQTPGQGLQFLFEYFSETQRNKGNFPGRFSGRQFSNSRSEMNVSTLELGDSALYLCASSLRVGRGDYTFGSGTRLTVV.

This chain uses TRBV7-3 with TRBJ2-1; TRBD1 aligns across 7 bases. Germline V lookup: CDR1 SGHTA, CDR2 FQGTGA. The CDR3 totals 15 residues. J lost 7 bases, V lost 5 bases, and 11 bases had no gene match. Here the CDR3 reads CASSPSGTVRNEQFF. CDR3 in DNA: TGTGCCAGCAGCCCCTCCGGGACAGTGAGGAATGAGCAGTTCTTC.

The rearrangement links TRBV7-2 to TRBJ2-3; D ambiguous. Trimming removed 1 base from V and 2 bases from J, with 7 bases in between. Germline CDR1 and CDR2: SGHTA and FQGNSA. CDR3 length: 14 amino acids. DNA of the CDR3: TGTGCCAGCAGCTTAGACACCTACACAGATACGCAGTATTTT. Translated: CASSLDTYTDTQYF.

This rearrangement joins TRBV6-1 to TRBJ1-6; 7 bases match TRBD1. Per germline, CDR1 MNHNS and CDR2 SASEGT. Trimming took 5 bases from V and 15 from J; bases not matched to a gene: 13. The CDR3 length is 14 residues. CDR3 amino acids: CASSRTGPLPLLHF. For the CDR3, the DNA is TGTGCCAGCAGTAGGACAGGCCCCCTTCCTCTCCTCCACTTT.

The rearrangement uses TRBV28 and TRBJ1-1; D remains unclear. Germline V CDR1 and CDR2: MDHEN, SYDVKM. V lost 3 bases and J lost 1, with 12 bases in between. The CDR3 sequence is 15 residues long. The CDR3 protein is CASSFATLPNTEAFF. The CDR3 DNA sequence: TGTGCCAGCAGTTTTGCCACCCTCCCGAACACTGAAGCTTTCTTT.

This clonotype was seen a few times. The chain joins TRBV5-1 to TRBJ2-1; 8 bases align to TRBD1. V lost 0 bases to trimming and J lost 9 bases; unmatched junction nucleotides: 8. This CDR3 has 15 amino acids. Germline assignment: CDR1 SGHRS and CDR2 YFSETQ. The CDR3 spells CASSLGDRGSSEQFF. As DNA, the CDR3 is TGCGCCAGCAGCTTGGGAGACAGGGGATCGTCTGAGCAGTTCTTC.

This clonotype was observed a handful of times. The chain carries TRBV4-1 and TRBJ1-6; D is undetermined. The V end was cut by 4 bases, the J end by 6 bases, with 13 bases between. The germline CDR1 and CDR2 sequences are MGHRA and YSYEKL. The CDR3 is 15 residues long. CDR3: CASSLGSGRNSPLHF. For the CDR3, the DNA is TGCGCCAGCAGCCTAGGATCTGGGCGTAATTCACCCCTCCACTTT.

This clonotype turned up a few times. The V call is TRBV7-6, the J call TRBJ1-4; D is possibly TRBD1 (5 bases). CDR1 is SGHVS and CDR2 is FNYEAQ in the germline V gene. V was clipped by 1 base and J by 2 bases, with 8 bases between them. The CDR3 extends over 15 amino acids. CDR3 amino acids: CASSLVWGTNEKLFF. The CDR3 nucleotides read TGTGCCAGCAGCTTAGTCTGGGGGACTAATGAAAAACTGTTTTTT.

At least ten counts were recorded for this clonotype. The chain links TRBV5-1 to TRBJ2-6; no definite D call. The CDR3 is 15 amino acids. Trimming pared 0 bases from V and 0 bases from J, leaving 4 bases between. The V gene's germline CDR1 is SGHRS and CDR2 YFSETQ. CDR3 sequence: CASSLDGSGANVLTF. The CDR3 DNA sequence: TGCGCCAGCAGCTTGGATGGCTCTGGGGCCAACGTCCTGACTTTC. Combining the CDR3 with reference TRBV5-1 and TRBJ2-6 gives the whole variable domain KAGVTQTPRYLIKTRGQQVTLSCSPISGHRSVSWYQQTPGQGLQFLFEYFSETQRNKGNFPGRFSGRQFSNSRSEMNVSTLELGDSALYLCASSLDGSGANVLTFGAGSRLTVL.

This clonotype was counted ten times or more. V usage is TRBV7-9 and J usage is TRBJ1-1; no reliable D call. The CDR3 length is 13 residues. V gave up 4 bases and J gave up 2 bases, with 8 bases separating them. Germline CDR1 and CDR2: SEHNR and FQNEAQ (reference sequence). The CDR3, as DNA: TGTGCCAGCAGCTGGACGGGAAACACTGAAGCTTTCTTT. This codes for CASSWTGNTEAFF. The full variable domain, with the rest looked up from reference TRBV7-9 and TRBJ1-1, is DTGVSQNPRHKITKRGQNVTFRCDPISEHNRLYWYRQTLGQGPEFLTYFQNEAQLEKSRLLSDRFSAERPKGSFSTLEIQRTEQGDSAMYLCASSWTGNTEAFFGQGTRLTVV.

In its sample, this clonotype was seen a few times. The rearrangement joins TRBV13 to TRBJ2-7; tentatively, D is TRBD2 (6 bases). CDR1 and CDR2 (germline): PRHDT, FYEKMQ (reference sequence). The CDR3 sequence is 16 residues long. V was shortened by 4 bases and J by 3 bases, with 19 bases between the two germline ends. CDR3 DNA sequence: TGTGCCAGCAGCTCCTCCTCGGGGGAACCACACTACGAGCAGTACTTC. Its translation is CASSSSSGEPHYEQYF. Full variable domain (outside the CDR3, taken from reference TRBV13 and TRBJ2-7): AAGVIQSPRHLIKEKRETATLKCYPIPRHDTVYWYQQGPGQDPQFLISFYEKMQSDKGSIPDRFSAQQFSDYHSELNMSSLELGDSALYFCASSSSSGEPHYEQYFGPGTRLTVT.

J is TRBJ2-3 and V is TRBV6-5; tentative D call: TRBD2 (8 bases). CDR3 length: 16 residues. Germline CDR1 and CDR2: MNHEY and SVGAGI. V was shortened by 4 bases and J by 2 bases, with 16 bases between the two germline ends. Here the CDR3 reads CASSSGGGAYTDTQYF. CDR3 sequence (DNA): TGTGCCAGCAGTTCGGGAGGGGGCGCCTACACAGATACGCAGTATTTT.

This clonotype was counted between two and nine times. The chain recombines TRBV9 with TRBJ2-3; no definite D call. The V and J ends lost 0 bases and 4 bases respectively, with 15 bases between them. This CDR3 spans 16 amino acids. The germline V gene has CDR1 SGDLS and CDR2 YYNGEE. The CDR3 coding sequence is TGTGCCAGCAGCGTAGCTACCACTCAGGTTTCAGATACGCAGTATTTT. Its translation is CASSVATTQVSDTQYF. The full variable domain, in which reference TRBV9 and TRBJ2-3 provide the parts outside the CDR3, is DSGVTQTPKHLITATGQRVTLRCSPRSGDLSVYWYQQSLDQGLQFLIQYYNGEERAKGNILERFSAQQFPDLHSELNLSSLELGDSALYFCASSVATTQVSDTQYFGPGTRLTVL.

The gene calls are TRBV6-5 and TRBJ2-7, with 14 bases that match TRBD2. This CDR3 region has 16 residues. Looked up from germline, CDR1 is MNHEY and CDR2 is SVGAGI. Trimming took 6 bases from V and 1 from J; bases not matched to a gene: 5. The CDR3 DNA is TGTGCCAGCAGAAGGACTAGCGGGGGGTCTTCCTACGAGCAGTACTTC. This translates into CASRRTSGGSSYEQYF.

This chain uses TRBV20-1 with TRBJ1-5; D is possibly TRBD1 (6 bases). The germline gives CDR1 DFQATT, CDR2 SNEGSKA (reference sequence). V lost 6 bases and J 4 bases, leaving 10 bases between the germline ends. The CDR3 runs to 12 residues. This CDR3 is CSAGGGNQPQHF. CDR3 coding DNA: TGCAGTGCCGGAGGGGGGAATCAGCCCCAGCATTTT.

This clonotype was observed a few times. The chain uses TRBV12-3 or TRBV12-4 and TRBJ2-2; no firm D call. V was clipped by 5 bases and J by 6 bases, with 10 bases between them. The CDR3 is made up of 13 amino acids. Here the CDR3 reads CASSHGPSGELFF. As DNA, the CDR3 is TGTGCCAGCAGTCACGGCCCGTCCGGGGAGCTGTTTTTT.

There are a few counts of this clonotype. The chain has TRBV28 and TRBJ2-5; 9 bases map to TRBD1. The CDR3 length is 14 residues. Germline CDR1 MDHEN, CDR2 SYDVKM. Trimming took 4 bases from V and 5 from J; bases not matched to a gene: 5. The CDR3 DNA follows: TGTGCCAGCAGTTCCTCGGGACAGGGCGAGACCCAGTACTTC. This codes for CASSSSGQGETQYF.

The chain recombines TRBV27 with TRBJ1-6; 8 bases are shared with TRBD1. The CDR3 is made up of 21 amino acids. V was clipped by 7 bases and J by 0 bases; unmatched bases: 20. Germline CDR1 MNHEY, CDR2 SMNVEV (reference sequence). CDR3 bases: TGTGCCAGCACCCTTACTGCATTCATTCGACAGGGGAGCTCCTATAATTCACCCCTCCACTTT. This translates into CASTLTAFIRQGSSYNSPLHF.